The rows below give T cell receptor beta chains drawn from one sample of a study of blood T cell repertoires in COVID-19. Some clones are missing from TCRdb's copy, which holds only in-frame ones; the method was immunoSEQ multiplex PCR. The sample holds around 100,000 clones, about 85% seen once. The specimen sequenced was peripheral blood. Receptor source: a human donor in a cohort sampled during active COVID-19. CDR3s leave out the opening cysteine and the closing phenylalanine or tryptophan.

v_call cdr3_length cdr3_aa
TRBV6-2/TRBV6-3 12 ASSYWTALNEQY
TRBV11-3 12 ASSLVGGAGELF
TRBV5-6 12 ASSLPGGTDTQY
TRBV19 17 ASSTDERGGPAANYGYT
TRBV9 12 ASSRGGYQETQY
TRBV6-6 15 ASSLSPRDPGAYEQY
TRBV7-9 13 ASSLLAPRGTEAF
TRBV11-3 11 ASSLEMSDEQF
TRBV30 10 AWRAGQGSIY
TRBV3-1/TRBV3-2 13 ASSQGQGTFQPQH
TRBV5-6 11 ASSLGQGNTIY
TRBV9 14 ASSVARDSLNTEAF
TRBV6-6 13 ASSPGGLDNSPLH
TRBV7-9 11 ASSPTGSYGYT
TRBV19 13 ASSMAGQGRGGYT
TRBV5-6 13 ASSYGTSGGNEQF
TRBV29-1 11 SVLTGVTGELF
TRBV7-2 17 ASSLAGRELAGGKNEQF
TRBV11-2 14 ASSLDPPGISTEAF
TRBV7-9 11 ASSLRGTGELF
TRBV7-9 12 ASSLGPGGETQY
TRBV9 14 ASSITGVPAGNTIY
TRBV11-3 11 ASSLDEVTEAF
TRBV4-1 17 ASSHRILHELYSNQPQH
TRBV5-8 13 ASSLVEGYQETQY
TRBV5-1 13 ASSGQGGGTDTQY
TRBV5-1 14 ASSLGSSTYNSPLH
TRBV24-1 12 ATSDLMGGDTQY
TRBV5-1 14 ASSLDGLGLNYGYT
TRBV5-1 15 ASSLERSKGSGNTIY
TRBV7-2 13 ASSPPGTGYNEQF
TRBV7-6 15 ASSLGTGVASTDTQY
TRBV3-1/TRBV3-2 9 ASSQGEPRY
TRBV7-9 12 ASSSLATGTEAF